This TCR beta chain was observed in a study of T cell responses to AZD1222 COVID-19 vaccine. Findings and caveats of the study: There were mostly white British donors and more females than males, and clonal diversity was possibly underestimated. Spike-specific TCR repertoires showed rising breadth and depth after two AZD1222 doses. Sampled repertoires all dated from after the peak T cell response.

In this sample, this clone turned up once. Its antigen is not identified. There are 16 residues in the CDR3. Germline CDR1 is SGHAT and CDR2 is FQNNGV. V gave up 4 bases and J gave up 0 bases, with 12 bases separating them. Using immunoSEQ multiplex PCR, the repertoire was profiled, and TCRdb retains in-frame clones only, with some absent. The sample consists of roughly 140,000 clones, about 92% of them appearing once. The clonotype originates from an adult in good health. V is TRBV11-2 and J is TRBJ2-2; D is ambiguous. This specimen consisted of peripheral blood, obtained on day 0 of AZD1222 vaccination. The CDR3 spells CASSSPWATNTGELFF. CDR3 nucleotides: TGTGCCAGCAGCTCCCCCTGGGCTACGAACACCGGGGAGCTGTTTTTT.